This is a list of T cell receptor beta chains from one sample in a study of blood T cell repertoires in COVID-19. Sequencing was performed with immunoSEQ multiplex PCR; in TCRdb, only in-frame clones are kept and a portion is missing. The table includes tens of thousands of clones, around 86% detected once. The sequenced sample was peripheral blood. These receptors all stem from a man aged 40-50 years with COVID-19, enrolled during active disease. Both conserved end residues are part of each CDR3. A D gene is named only where the DNA matches it firmly. Expanded clones are given a class, and other clones once, few, many or no size at all.

j_call clone_size d_call v_call cdr3_aa cdr3_nt
TRBJ1-2 . TRBD1 TRBV18 CASSPPDDRGAYGYTF TGTGCCAGCTCACCCCCGGACGACAGGGGCGCTTATGGCTACACCTTC
TRBJ2-7 . TRBD1 TRBV2 CASSEQSQGAGEQYF TGTGCCAGCAGTGAACAGTCCCAGGGGGCGGGCGAGCAGTACTTC
TRBJ2-7 . . TRBV2 CAARQGSYEQYF TGTGCCGCTAGGCAGGGCTCCTACGAGCAGTACTTC
TRBJ2-1 . . TRBV10-2 CASSRGKEFNEQFF TGCGCCAGCTCTCGGGGGAAGGAATTCAATGAGCAGTTCTTC
TRBJ2-1 . . TRBV5-6 CASSLVRDNEQFF TGTGCCAGCAGCTTAGTCAGGGACAATGAGCAGTTCTTC
TRBJ2-5 . TRBD2 TRBV2 CATKGLAETQYF TGTGCCACTAAGGGACTAGCGGAGACCCAGTACTTC
TRBJ2-5 . . TRBV5-5 CASSLEEYQETQYF TGTGCCAGCAGCTTGGAGGAGTACCAAGAGACCCAGTACTTC
TRBJ2-1 . . TRBV10-1 CASSPRRSDEQFF TGCGCCAGCAGTCCCCGGCGGTCGGATGAGCAGTTCTTC
TRBJ1-1 few . TRBV3-1/TRBV3-2 CASSQDRGRQRNTEAFF TGTGCCAGCAGCCAAGATCGGGGTCGCCAGCGGAACACTGAAGCTTTCTTT
TRBJ1-2 once . TRBV6-5 CASSYSGAEGYTF TGTGCCAGCAGTTACTCGGGGGCGGAAGGCTACACCTTC
TRBJ1-5 . . TRBV6-5 CASSSTGSGPQHF TGTGCCAGCAGTTCGACAGGTTCGGGGCCCCAGCATTTT
TRBJ2-6 . . TRBV9 CASSGRSGSGANVLTF TGTGCCAGCAGCGGACGATCAGGTTCTGGGGCCAACGTCCTGACTTTC
TRBJ1-6 . . TRBV19 CASSMVYRDSPLHF TGTGCCAGTAGTATGGTCTACAGGGACTCACCCCTCCACTTT
TRBJ1-5 . TRBD1 TRBV7-3 CASSGRERDRGYSNQPQHF TGTGCCAGCAGCGGGCGCGAAAGGGACAGGGGCTATAGCAATCAGCCCCAGCATTTT
TRBJ2-7 once TRBD2 TRBV6-5 CASRRSGDYLYEQYF TGTGCCAGCAGAAGAAGTGGGGACTACCTCTACGAGCAGTACTTC
TRBJ1-6 . . TRBV30 CAWRRGGDIANSPLHF TGTGCCTGGAGGAGGGGGGGGGACATCGCTAATTCACCCCTCCACTTT
TRBJ2-5 . TRBD1 TRBV12-3/TRBV12-4 CASRGGPGETQYF TGTGCCAGCAGAGGGGGCCCCGGGGAGACCCAGTACTTC
TRBJ1-1 . . TRBV30 CASTGNTEAFF TGTGCCTCAACCGGGAACACTGAAGCTTTCTTT
TRBJ2-7 . TRBD2 TRBV7-2 CASTRTSDSYEQYF TGTGCCAGCACCAGGACTAGCGACTCCTACGAGCAGTACTTC
TRBJ1-1 . . TRBV28 CATYQGTNTEAFF TGTGCCACCTATCAGGGGACGAACACTGAAGCTTTCTTT
TRBJ1-1 . . TRBV7-9 CASSLPGPPDTEAFF TGTGCCAGCAGCCTACCAGGCCCCCCGGACACTGAAGCTTTCTTT
TRBJ2-5 . . TRBV6-6 CASRSGTEETQYF TGTGCCAGCAGGAGTGGGACTGAAGAGACCCAGTACTTC
TRBJ1-1 few . TRBV2 CASSEGRNTEAFF TGTGCCAGCAGTGAAGGGAGAAACACTGAAGCTTTCTTT
TRBJ2-3 . . TRBV7-9 CASSFSESTDTQYF TGTGCCAGCAGCTTTAGCGAGAGCACAGATACGCAGTATTTT
TRBJ1-5 . . TRBV2 CASRSDIDQPQHF TGTGCCAGCAGATCGGACATAGATCAGCCCCAGCATTTT
TRBJ2-5 . . TRBV13 CASSFSHLLETQYF TGTGCCAGCAGCTTCTCACACCTCCTGGAGACCCAGTACTTC
TRBJ1-3 . . TRBV7-8 CASTVGSSGNTIYF TGTGCCAGCACTGTGGGGAGCTCTGGAAACACCATATATTTT
TRBJ2-2 . TRBD2 TRBV13 CASSSNGRAGELFF TGTGCCAGCAGCTCGAATGGGAGGGCCGGGGAGCTGTTTTTT
TRBJ1-5 . . TRBV6-1 CASSYLDSNQPQHF TGTGCCAGCAGTTATTTAGATAGCAATCAGCCCCAGCATTTT
TRBJ2-2 . . TRBV7-9 CASSSPTSTGELFF TGTGCCAGCAGCTCCCCCACGAGTACCGGGGAGCTGTTTTTT